These 15 T cell receptor beta chains came from one sample sequenced in a study of blood T cells in healthy people across ages. Next came a second PCR, run for roughly 6 to 11 cycles, which used a sample-barcoded 5' primer along with a J-beta primer mix. From the 5' RACE reads, TCRdb called clonotypes with MiXCR, one entry per CDR3 protein. The sample consists of about 1.5 million distinct CDR3 sequences, 42% of them appearing once. Sequenced: blood. These receptors were obtained from a woman younger than 35 in good health.

This clonotype occurred many times. The gene calls are TRBV4-3 and TRBJ2-1, with 9 bases fitting TRBD2. Germline CDR1 reads LGHNA; CDR2 reads YSLEER. The CDR3 is 15 residues long. After removal of 3 bases from V and 8 bases from J, the junction contained 8 bases not matched to a gene. The DNA for the CDR3 is TGCGCCAGCAGCCACCGACTAGCGGAGGGCTATGAGCAGTTCTTC. The encoded protein is CASSHRLAEGYEQFF.

There are many counts of this clonotype. J is TRBJ2-7 and V is TRBV7-2, with D tentatively TRBD1 or TRBD2 (5 bases each). V dropped 5 bases and J dropped 3 bases, with 11 bases sitting between them. The CDR3 runs to 13 residues. The germline CDR1 and CDR2 sequences are SGHTA and FQGNSA. CDR3 bases: TGTGCCAGCAGCCCGGGGCGTATCTACGAGCAGTACTTC. Encoded protein: CASSPGRIYEQYF.

This clonotype has more than one count but fewer than ten. The chain joins TRBV20-1 to TRBJ1-2, with TRBD1 matching 7 bases. V was pared by 7 bases and J by 3 bases, with 5 bases of the junction left unmatched. The CDR3 is made up of 12 amino acids. Germline V gene lookup returns CDR1 DFQATT and CDR2 SNEGSKA (reference sequence). The CDR3, as DNA: TGCAGTGGAGGCAGGGGGGACTATGGCTACACCTTC. Its protein is CSGGRGDYGYTF.

The chain uses TRBV27 and TRBJ1-1; D is perhaps TRBD1 (5 bases). The CDR3 extends over 15 amino acids. The V end was cut by 2 bases, the J end by 0 bases, with 10 bases between. Germline V lookup: CDR1 MNHEY, CDR2 SMNVEV (reference sequence). DNA for the CDR3: TGTGCCAGCAGTTTACGGGGCAGGATGAACACTGAAGCTTTCTTT. Protein: CASSLRGRMNTEAFF.

The gene calls are TRBV20-1 and TRBJ2-3; TRBD2 might be the D (5 bases). The germline V gene encodes CDR1 DFQATT and CDR2 SNEGSKA (reference sequence). There are 13 residues in the CDR3. V shed 3 bases and J shed 1 base, with 8 bases lying between them. This chain's CDR3 is CSASGIRTDTQYF. The DNA of the CDR3 is TGCAGTGCTAGCGGGATCCGCACAGATACGCAGTATTTT.

V gene TRBV7-2 combines with J gene TRBJ1-2; 8 bases are a match to TRBD1. The germline gives CDR1 SGHTA, CDR2 FQGNSA. The V gene end was trimmed by 2 bases and the J gene end by 2 bases; junction bases not matched to a gene: 7. The CDR3 loop spans 16 amino acids. The CDR3 spells CASSLIAAGGNYGYTF. The CDR3 nucleotides are TGTGCCAGCAGCTTAATTGCGGCAGGGGGCAACTATGGCTACACCTTC.

The rearrangement links TRBV7-2 to TRBJ2-7; 7 bases line up with TRBD2. This CDR3 region has 15 residues. Losses at the gene ends were 3 bases for V and 5 bases for J; bases not matched to a gene: 10. Germline V gene data show CDR1 as SGHTA and CDR2 as FQGNSA. The CDR3 DNA sequence: TGTGCCAGCAGCTTCCGAAAGCGGGATATGGACGAGCAGTACTTC. It yields the protein CASSFRKRDMDEQYF.

V usage is TRBV28 and J usage is TRBJ2-7, with a possible D match to TRBD1 (5 bases). Germline V gives CDR1 MDHEN, CDR2 SYDVKM. This CDR3 has 14 amino acids. Trimming took off 3 bases at V and 3 bases at J, with 12 bases between the two ends. Here the CDR3 DNA reads TGTGCCAGCAGTTTTTTGGACACGAACTACGAGCAGTACTTC. The encoded protein is CASSFLDTNYEQYF.

The rearrangement joins TRBV7-6 to TRBJ2-7; 7 nucleotides match TRBD2. Germline V lookup: CDR1 SGHVS, CDR2 FNYEAQ. J lost 0 bases, V lost 5 bases, and 7 bases had no gene match. The length of the CDR3 is 15 residues. CDR3 DNA sequence: TGTGCCAGCAGCCCTCTAGCGGATCTCTCCTACGAGCAGTACTTC. It is translated as CASSPLADLSYEQYF.

V is TRBV29-1 and J is TRBJ2-5; D uncertain. Germline V CDR1 and CDR2: SQVTM, ANQGSEA. Between the trimmed V and J ends, which lost 3 bases and 3 bases, there was a span of 11 bases. This CDR3 spans 13 amino acids. The CDR3 spells CSVDRLSEETQYF. The CDR3 region has the DNA TGCAGCGTTGATAGGCTCAGCGAAGAGACCCAGTACTTC.

The rearrangement joins TRBV7-2 to TRBJ2-2, with D possibly called TRBD1 or TRBD2 (5 bases each). There are 17 residues in the CDR3. Germline V lookup: CDR1 SGHTA, CDR2 FQGNSA. The germline V and J ends were trimmed by 2 bases and 7 bases, with 20 bases remaining between them. CDR3 sequence (DNA): TGTGCCAGCAGCTTATACCGGCGGGCAGGGCAGAACGGGGAGCTGTTTTTT. This translates into CASSLYRRAGQNGELFF.

The rearrangement uses TRBV28 and TRBJ2-1; unclear D gene. The CDR3 is 11 residues long. V was cut by 6 bases and J by 9 bases, with 9 bases left in between. CDR1 is MDHEN and CDR2 is SYDVKM in the germline V gene. This CDR3 reads CASRFLTEQFF. For the CDR3, the DNA is TGTGCCAGCAGATTTCTTACTGAGCAGTTCTTC.

V gene TRBV19 combines with J gene TRBJ2-6; D is unclear. With 3 bases removed from V and 6 bases from J, the gap between germline ends came to 12 bases. The CDR3 has 15 residues. The V gene's germline CDR1 is LNHDA and CDR2 SQIVND (reference sequence). The CDR3 bases are TGTGCCAGTAGTATGGGGTCCCCGTCGGCCAACGTCCTGACTTTC. Its translation: CASSMGSPSANVLTF.

This clonotype was observed a handful of times. The chain couples TRBV20-1 to TRBJ2-7; TRBD2 matches 10 bases. Per the germline V gene, CDR1 is DFQATT and CDR2 is SNEGSKA (reference sequence). This CDR3 has 14 amino acids. After removal of 5 bases from V and 5 bases from J, the junction contained 9 bases not matched to a gene. The CDR3 sequence is CSAYKRGGRNEQYF. CDR3 nucleotide sequence: TGCAGTGCTTACAAGCGGGGGGGCCGCAACGAGCAGTACTTC.

V and J are TRBV7-9 and TRBJ2-3; no reliable D call. The CDR3 spans 14 residues. V dropped 4 bases and J dropped 4 bases, with 12 bases sitting between them. Germline V gene lookup returns CDR1 SEHNR and CDR2 FQNEAQ (reference sequence). The CDR3 DNA reads as TGTGCCAGCAGCTCTCCGAGGTTCCCAGATACGCAGTATTTT. The encoded protein is CASSSPRFPDTQYF.